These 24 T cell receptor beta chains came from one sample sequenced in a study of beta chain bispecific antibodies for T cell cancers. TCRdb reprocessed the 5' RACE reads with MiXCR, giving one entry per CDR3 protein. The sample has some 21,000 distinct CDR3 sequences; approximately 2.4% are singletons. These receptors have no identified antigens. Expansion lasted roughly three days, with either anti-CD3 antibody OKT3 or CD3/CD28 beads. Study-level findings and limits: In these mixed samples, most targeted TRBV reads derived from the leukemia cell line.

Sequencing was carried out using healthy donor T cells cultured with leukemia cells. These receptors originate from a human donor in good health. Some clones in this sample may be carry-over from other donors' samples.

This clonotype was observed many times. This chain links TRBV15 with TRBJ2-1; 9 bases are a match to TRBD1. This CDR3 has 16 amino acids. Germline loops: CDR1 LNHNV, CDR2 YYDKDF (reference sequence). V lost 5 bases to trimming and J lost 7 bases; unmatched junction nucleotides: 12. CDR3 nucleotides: TGTGCCACCAGCGGCAATCCTCCCGGGACAGGGAATGAGCAGTTCTTC. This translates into CATSGNPPGTGNEQFF.

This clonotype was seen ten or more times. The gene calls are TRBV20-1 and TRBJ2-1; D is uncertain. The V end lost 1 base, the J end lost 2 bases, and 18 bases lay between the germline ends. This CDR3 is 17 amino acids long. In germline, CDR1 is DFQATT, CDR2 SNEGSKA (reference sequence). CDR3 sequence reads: CSARGPSTPVTYNEQFF. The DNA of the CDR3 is TGCAGTGCTAGAGGGCCCTCTACCCCCGTGACCTACAATGAGCAGTTCTTC.

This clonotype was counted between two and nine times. Written as DNA, the CDR3 is TGTGCCAGCAGCTCCCCAACTGATTCACCCCTCCACTTT. Translating gives CASSSPTDSPLHF. This chain connects TRBV7-2 to TRBJ1-6; D gene ambiguous. This CDR3 is built from 13 residues. V was shortened by 4 bases and J by 8 bases, with 9 bases between the two germline ends. The germline gives CDR1 SGHTA, CDR2 FQGNSA.

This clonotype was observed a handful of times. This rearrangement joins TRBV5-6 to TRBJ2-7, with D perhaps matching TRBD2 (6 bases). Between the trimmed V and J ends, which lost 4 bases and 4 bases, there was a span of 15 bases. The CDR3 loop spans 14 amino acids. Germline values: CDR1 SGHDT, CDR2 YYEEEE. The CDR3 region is CASSIQDGGYEQYF. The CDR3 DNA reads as TGTGCCAGCAGCATTCAGGACGGGGGATACGAGCAGTACTTC. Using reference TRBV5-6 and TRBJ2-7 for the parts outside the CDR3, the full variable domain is DAGVTQSPTHLIKTRGQQVTLRCSPKSGHDTVSWYQQALGQGPQFIFQYYEEEERQRGNFPDRFSGHQFPNYSSELNVNALLLGDSALYLCASSIQDGGYEQYFGPGTRLTVT.

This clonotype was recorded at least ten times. The CDR3 spells CSVERQGDEQYF. The DNA of the CDR3 is TGCAGCGTTGAGCGACAGGGGGACGAGCAGTACTTC. The chain carries TRBV29-1 and TRBJ2-7; 9 bases fit TRBD1. Unmatched junction bases numbered 2, after V lost 3 bases and J lost 5 bases. CDR1 is SQVTM, CDR2 ANQGSEA, per germline. The CDR3 consists of 12 residues.

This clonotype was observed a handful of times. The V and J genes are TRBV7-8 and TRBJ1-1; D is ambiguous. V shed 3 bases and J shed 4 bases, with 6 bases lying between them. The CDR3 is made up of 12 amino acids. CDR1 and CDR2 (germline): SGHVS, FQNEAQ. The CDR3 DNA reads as TGTGCCAGCAGCTTGCTCCCCACTGAAGCTTTCTTT. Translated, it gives CASSLLPTEAFF.

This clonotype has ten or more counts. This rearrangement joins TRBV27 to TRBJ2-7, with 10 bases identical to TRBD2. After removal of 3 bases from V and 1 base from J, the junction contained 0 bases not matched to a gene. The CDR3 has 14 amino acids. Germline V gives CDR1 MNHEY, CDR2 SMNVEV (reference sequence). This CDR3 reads CASSFSGGSYEQYF. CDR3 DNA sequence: TGTGCCAGCAGTTTTAGCGGGGGGTCCTACGAGCAGTACTTC.

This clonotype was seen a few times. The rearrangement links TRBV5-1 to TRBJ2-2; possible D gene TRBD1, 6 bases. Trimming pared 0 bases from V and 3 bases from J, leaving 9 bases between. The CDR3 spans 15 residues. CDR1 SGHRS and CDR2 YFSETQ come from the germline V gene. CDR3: CASSLGTADTGELFF. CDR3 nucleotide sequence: TGCGCCAGCAGCTTGGGGACAGCTGACACCGGGGAGCTGTTTTTT.

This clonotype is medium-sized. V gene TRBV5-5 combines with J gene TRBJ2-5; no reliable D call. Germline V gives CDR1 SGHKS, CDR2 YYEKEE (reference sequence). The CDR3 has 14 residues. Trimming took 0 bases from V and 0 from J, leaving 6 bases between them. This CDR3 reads CASSLGQNQETQYF. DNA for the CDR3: TGTGCCAGCAGCTTGGGTCAGAACCAAGAGACCCAGTACTTC.

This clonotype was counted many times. CDR3 residues: CAWQGTYTEAFF. The CDR3 coding sequence is TGTGCCTGGCAGGGGACTTACACTGAAGCTTTCTTT. The rearrangement links TRBV30 to TRBJ1-1; weak D call: TRBD1 (6 bases). The germline CDR1 and CDR2 sequences are GTSNPN and SVGIG (reference sequence). The CDR3 totals 12 residues. Trimming left V 5 bases short and J 3 bases short, with 10 bases between.

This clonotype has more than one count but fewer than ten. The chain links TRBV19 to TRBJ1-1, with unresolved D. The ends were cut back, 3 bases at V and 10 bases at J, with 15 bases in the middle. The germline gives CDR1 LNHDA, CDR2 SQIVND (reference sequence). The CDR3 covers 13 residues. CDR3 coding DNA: TGTGCCAGTAGTATTCTCGCAGCAGATACAGCTTTCTTT. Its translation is CASSILAADTAFF.

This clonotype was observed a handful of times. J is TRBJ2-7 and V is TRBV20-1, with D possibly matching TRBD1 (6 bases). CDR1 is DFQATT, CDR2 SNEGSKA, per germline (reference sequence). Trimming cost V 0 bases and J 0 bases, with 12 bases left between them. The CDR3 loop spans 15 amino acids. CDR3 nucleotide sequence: TGCAGTGCTAGAGATCTCAGGGGAAGCTCCTACGAGCAGTACTTC. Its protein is CSARDLRGSSYEQYF.

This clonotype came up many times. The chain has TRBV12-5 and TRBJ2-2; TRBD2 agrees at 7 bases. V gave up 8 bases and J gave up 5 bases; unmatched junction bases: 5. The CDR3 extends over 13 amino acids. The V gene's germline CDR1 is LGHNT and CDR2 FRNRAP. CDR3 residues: CASSAGRTGELFF. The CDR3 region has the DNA TGTGCTAGTTCAGCGGGGAGGACCGGGGAGCTGTTTTTT. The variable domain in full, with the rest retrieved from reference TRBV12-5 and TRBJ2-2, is DARVTQTPRHKVTEMGQEVTMRCQPILGHNTVFWYRQTMMQGLELLAYFRNRAPLDDSGMPKDRFSAEMPDATLATLKIQPSEPRDSAVYFCASSAGRTGELFFGEGSRLTVL.

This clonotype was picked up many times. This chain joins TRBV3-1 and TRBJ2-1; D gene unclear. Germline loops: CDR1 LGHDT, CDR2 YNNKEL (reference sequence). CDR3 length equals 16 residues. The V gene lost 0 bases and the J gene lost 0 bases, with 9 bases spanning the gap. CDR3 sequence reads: CASSQDEWVSYNEQFF. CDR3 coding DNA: TGTGCCAGCAGCCAAGATGAGTGGGTCTCCTACAATGAGCAGTTCTTC.

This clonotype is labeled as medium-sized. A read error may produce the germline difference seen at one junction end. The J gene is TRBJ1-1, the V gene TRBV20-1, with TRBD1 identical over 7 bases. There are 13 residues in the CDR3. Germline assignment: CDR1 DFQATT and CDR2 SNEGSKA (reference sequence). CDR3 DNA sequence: TGTATGCCTACGGGACAGCTGAACACTGAAGCTTTCTTT. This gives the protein CMPTGQLNTEAFF.

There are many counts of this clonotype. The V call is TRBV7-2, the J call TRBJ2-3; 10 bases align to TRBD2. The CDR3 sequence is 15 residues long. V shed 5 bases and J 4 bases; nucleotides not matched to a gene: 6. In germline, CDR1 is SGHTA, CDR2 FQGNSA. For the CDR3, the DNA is TGTGCCAGCAGCCCACACAGCGGGGGGGCAGATACGCAGTATTTT. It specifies CASSPHSGGADTQYF.

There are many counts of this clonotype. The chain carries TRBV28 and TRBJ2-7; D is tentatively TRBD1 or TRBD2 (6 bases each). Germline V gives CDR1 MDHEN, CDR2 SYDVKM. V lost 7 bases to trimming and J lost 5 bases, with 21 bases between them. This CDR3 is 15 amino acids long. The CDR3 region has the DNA TGTGCCAGCACCAATGTAAAGGGGGGTAGAGACGAGCAGTACTTC. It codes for CASTNVKGGRDEQYF. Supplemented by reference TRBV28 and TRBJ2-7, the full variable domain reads DVKVTQSSRYLVKRTGEKVFLECVQDMDHENMFWYRQDPGLGLRLIYFSYDVKMKEKGDIPEGYSVSREKKERFSLILESASTNQTSMYLCASTNVKGGRDEQYFGPGTRLTVT.

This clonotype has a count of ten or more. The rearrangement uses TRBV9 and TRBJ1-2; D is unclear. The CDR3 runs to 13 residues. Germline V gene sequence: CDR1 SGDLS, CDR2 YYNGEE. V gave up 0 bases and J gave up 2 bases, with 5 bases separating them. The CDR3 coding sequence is TGTGCCAGCAGCGTAGGTTCCAACTATGGCTACACCTTC. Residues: CASSVGSNYGYTF.

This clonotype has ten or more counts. CDR3 coding DNA: TGTGCCAGCACCCTCGGGGCGGAAGATACGCAGTATTTT. It translates to CASTLGAEDTQYF. The V gene is TRBV27, the J gene TRBJ2-3; D is tentatively TRBD1 or TRBD2 (5 bases each). V lost 7 bases and J 5 bases, leaving 13 bases between the germline ends. This CDR3 comprises 13 residues. Germline loops: CDR1 MNHEY, CDR2 SMNVEV (reference sequence).

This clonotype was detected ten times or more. The DNA of the CDR3 is TGTGCCAGTAGCACCGGGACCGACGAGCAGTACTTC. It codes for CASSTGTDEQYF. The chain recombines TRBV19 with TRBJ2-7, with D perhaps matching TRBD1 or TRBD2 (5 bases each). Germline values: CDR1 LNHDA, CDR2 SQIVND (reference sequence). Trimming removed 6 bases from V and 5 bases from J, with 11 bases in between. The length of the CDR3 is 12 residues.

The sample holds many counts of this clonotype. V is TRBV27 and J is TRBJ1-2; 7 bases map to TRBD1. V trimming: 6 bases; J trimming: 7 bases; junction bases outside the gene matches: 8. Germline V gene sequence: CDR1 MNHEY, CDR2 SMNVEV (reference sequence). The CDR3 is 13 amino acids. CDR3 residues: CASSPMTGFGYTF. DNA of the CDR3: TGTGCCAGCAGCCCCATGACAGGGTTTGGCTACACCTTC.

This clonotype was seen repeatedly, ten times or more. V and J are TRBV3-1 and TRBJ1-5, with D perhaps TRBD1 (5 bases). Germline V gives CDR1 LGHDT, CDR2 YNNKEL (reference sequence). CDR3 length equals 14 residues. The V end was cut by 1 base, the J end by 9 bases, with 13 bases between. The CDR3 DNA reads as TGTGCCAGCAGCCAAGGTGGGGGATCTTGGCCCCAGCATTTT. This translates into CASSQGGGSWPQHF.

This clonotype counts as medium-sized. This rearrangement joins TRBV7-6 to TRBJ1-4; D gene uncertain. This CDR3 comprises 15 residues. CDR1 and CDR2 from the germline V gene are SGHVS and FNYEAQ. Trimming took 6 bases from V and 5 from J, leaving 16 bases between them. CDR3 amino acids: CASSSSVGYNEKLFF. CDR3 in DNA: TGTGCCAGCAGTTCTAGCGTAGGATACAATGAAAAACTGTTTTTT.

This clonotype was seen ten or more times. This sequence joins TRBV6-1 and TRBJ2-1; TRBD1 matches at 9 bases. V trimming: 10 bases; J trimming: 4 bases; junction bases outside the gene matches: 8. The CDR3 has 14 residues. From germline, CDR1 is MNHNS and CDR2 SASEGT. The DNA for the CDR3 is TGTGCCACTTCAGGACAGGGGTCTTACAATGAGCAGTTCTTC. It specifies CATSGQGSYNEQFF.